The rows below give T cell receptor beta chains drawn from one sample of a study of human T cells and chemical hapten exposure. Each CDR3 protein is one row after TCRdb ran MiXCR on the RACE reads. The sample includes around 42,000 distinct CDR3 sequences, roughly 9% of them seen just once. The source material was whole blood, sampled in connection with sensitization to the hapten diphenylcyclopropenone (DPC). The receptors come from a woman aged 30 to 39 with alopecia areata. Some clones in this sample may be carry-over from other donors' samples. Both conserved end residues are part of each CDR3. The D gene is left open where the match is weak. Clone size appears in some rows only: once, few, many, or a class for an expanded clone.

CDR3nt: TGTGCCAGCAGCCCCAACAGGGGAGACGGCTACACCTTC; CDR3aa: CASSPNRGDGYTF; j_gene: TRBJ1-2; len: 13; d_gene: TRBD1; abundance: few; v_gene: TRBV6-5
CDR3nt: TGTGCCAGCAGCCAAGGAAGGAGTACAGGCCAGGGGGCCACAGATACGCAGTATTTT; CDR3aa: CASSQGRSTGQGATDTQYF; j_gene: TRBJ2-3; len: 19; d_gene: TRBD1; abundance: .; v_gene: TRBV3-1
CDR3nt: TGCGCCAGCAGCCAAGATCGGTCAGGGCGGTTTAAGGGTCCAGGAGATACGCAGTATTTT; CDR3aa: CASSQDRSGRFKGPGDTQYF; j_gene: TRBJ2-3; len: 20; d_gene: .; abundance: .; v_gene: TRBV4-3
CDR3nt: TGTGCCAGCAGTGGTCCGGGATTGAACACTGAAGCTTTCTTT; CDR3aa: CASSGPGLNTEAFF; j_gene: TRBJ1-1; len: 14; d_gene: .; abundance: many; v_gene: TRBV2
CDR3nt: TGTGCCAGCAGCTTATTTGCAGGAGACAATGAGCAGTTCTTC; CDR3aa: CASSLFAGDNEQFF; j_gene: TRBJ2-1; len: 14; d_gene: .; abundance: .; v_gene: TRBV7-2
CDR3nt: TGTGCCAGCAGTCCGGGACTAGGGACTATTTACGAGCAGTACTTC; CDR3aa: CASSPGLGTIYEQYF; j_gene: TRBJ2-7; len: 15; d_gene: TRBD2; abundance: many; v_gene: TRBV7-2
CDR3nt: TGTGCCAGCAGCCCTCGACAGGCGTTTAGGGACACTGAAGCTTTCTTT; CDR3aa: CASSPRQAFRDTEAFF; j_gene: TRBJ1-1; len: 16; d_gene: .; abundance: many; v_gene: TRBV11-2
CDR3nt: TGTGCCAGCAGCCTTGGCAATGCAGCGGGGGCCTACGAGCAGTACTTC; CDR3aa: CASSLGNAAGAYEQYF; j_gene: TRBJ2-7; len: 16; d_gene: TRBD2; abundance: once; v_gene: TRBV3-1
CDR3nt: TGTGCCAGCAGCTTTAGGATTCTAGCGGGGTCCGGGGAGCTGTTTTTT; CDR3aa: CASSFRILAGSGELFF; j_gene: TRBJ2-2; len: 16; d_gene: TRBD2; abundance: few; v_gene: TRBV7-2
CDR3nt: TGTGCCAGCAGCTTAGTCGGGTCTGCCTTCTCTGGAAACACCATATATTTT; CDR3aa: CASSLVGSAFSGNTIYF; j_gene: TRBJ1-3; len: 17; d_gene: .; abundance: few; v_gene: TRBV7-6
CDR3nt: TGTGCCACCAGTGATCCAATTAGGAACACAGATACGCAGTATTTT; CDR3aa: CATSDPIRNTDTQYF; j_gene: TRBJ2-3; len: 15; d_gene: .; abundance: .; v_gene: TRBV24-1